The present T cell receptor (beta chain) was sequenced within a study of cytomegalovirus exposure and HLA in healthy donors. Points from the study as a whole: The records held CMV serostatus as the only immune exposure information. Follow-up analysis later connected one missense variant in DCLRE1C with trimming of TCR beta V- and J-genes. Most TCR sequences were seen very rarely across donors, but some public TCRs occurred in many. In a later analysis, common viral pathogens appeared linked to several of the most significant clusters.

A word on this clone: What it recognizes is unknown.

The V gene end was trimmed by 1 base and the J gene end by 5 bases; junction bases not matched to a gene: 3. This CDR3 is built from 14 residues. CDR1 and CDR2 from the germline V gene are SGHDN and FVKESK. PCR employed 60 Vbeta and 13 Jbeta primers. Libraries were prepared by immunoSEQ multiplex PCR; TCRdb keeps only in-frame clonotypes and omits some of them. Of 150,000 to 200,000 clones in the sample, 79% were seen once. The V call is TRBV14, the J call TRBJ2-5, with TRBD1 matching over 8 bases. Source material: PBMCs. The receptor comes from a woman in her fifties or sixties in good health and CMV-seronegative. The CDR3 region is CASSQVRQGETQYF. The CDR3 DNA follows: TGTGCCAGCAGCCAAGTTCGACAGGGGGAGACCCAGTACTTC.